The 24 T cell receptor beta chains reported below all come from one sample, sequenced in a study of blood T cells in healthy people across ages. The authors ran a second PCR of roughly 6 to 12 cycles using a sample-barcoded 5' primer and a J-beta primer mix. One entry per CDR3 protein, called by TCRdb with MiXCR from the 5' RACE reads. The table records around 750,000 distinct CDR3 sequences, roughly 50% of them present only once. Sequenced material: blood. The receptors were gathered from an elderly man in good health.

The J gene is TRBJ2-7, the V gene TRBV19; D not resolved. The CDR3 covers 13 residues. The ends were cut back, 3 bases at V and 1 base at J, with 7 bases in the middle. Germline V lookup: CDR1 LNHDA, CDR2 SQIVND (reference sequence). CDR3 region: CASSIQSSYEQYF. CDR3 coding DNA: TGTGCCAGTAGTATTCAGAGTTCCTACGAGCAGTACTTC. Together with reference TRBV19 and TRBJ2-7, the CDR3 gives the full variable domain: DGGITQSPKYLFRKEGQNVTLSCEQNLNHDAMYWYRQDPGQGLRLIYYSQIVNDFQKGDIAEGYSVSREKKESFPLTVTSAQKNPTAFYLCASSIQSSYEQYFGPGTRLTVT.

The rearrangement uses TRBV12-3 or TRBV12-4 and TRBJ1-2; maybe TRBD1 (6 bases). This CDR3 contains 14 residues. Trimming removed 2 bases at V and 8 bases at J, with 15 bases between. The chain's CDR3 is CASSLNRAVEGYTF. In nucleotides, the CDR3 is TGTGCCAGCAGTTTAAACAGGGCAGTGGAGGGCTACACCTTC.

Of note for this clonotype: This may arise from a read error, as a much more abundant clone is one base away. The V gene is TRBV7-9, the J gene TRBJ1-2, with TRBD1 matching over 8 bases. Germline V gene sequence: CDR1 SEHNR, CDR2 FQNEAQ (reference sequence). The CDR3 length is 12 residues. J gave up 6 bases and V 5 bases, and 2 bases lay outside the gene matches. For the CDR3, the DNA is TGTGCCAGCAGCATGGGACAGGATGGCTACACCTTC. It translates to CASSMGQDGYTF. Variable domain in full (rest from reference TRBV7-9 and TRBJ1-2): DTGVSQNPRHKITKRGQNVTFRCDPISEHNRLYWYRQTLGQGPEFLTYFQNEAQLEKSRLLSDRFSAERPKGSFSTLEIQRTEQGDSAMYLCASSMGQDGYTFGSGTRLTVV.

The genes are TRBV6-5 and TRBJ2-1; no reliable D call. Matching the DNA end better, TRBJ2-7 makes the J call doubtful. Germline CDR1 reads MNHEY; CDR2 reads SVGAGI. The length of the CDR3 is 16 residues. CDR3 in DNA: TGTGCCAGCAGGACCCGTCCACCCAGCTCCTACAATGAGCAGTACTTC. Residues: CASRTRPPSSYNEQYF.

In this sample, this clonotype turned up a few times. The chain joins TRBV7-2 to TRBJ2-7; 8 bases line up with TRBD2. Trimming at V came to 4 bases and at J to 1 base, leaving 6 bases not matched to a gene. This CDR3 is built from 15 residues. Germline lookup yields CDR1 SGHTA and CDR2 FQGNSA. CDR3 DNA sequence: TGTGCCAGCAGCTCAATTATAGCGGGATCCTACGAGCAGTACTTC. This sequence encodes CASSSIIAGSYEQYF.

The V and J genes are TRBV6-2 or TRBV6-3 and TRBJ2-7; D is possibly TRBD2 (6 bases). The V gene's germline CDR1 is MNHEY and CDR2 SVGEGT. Trimming removed 2 bases from V and 2 bases from J, with 13 bases in between. The CDR3 spans 15 residues. The DNA of the CDR3 is TGTGCCAGCAGTTACGAGGGAGGAGCAGCCTACGAGCAGTACTTC. This gives the protein CASSYEGGAAYEQYF.

This rearrangement joins TRBV10-2 to TRBJ2-7; tentatively, D is TRBD2 (5 bases). CDR3 size: 14 residues. Germline-derived CDR1 and CDR2 are WSHSY and SAAADI. The V gene lost 4 bases and the J gene lost 1 base, with 11 bases spanning the gap. The CDR3 is CASSGAGGSYEQYF. The CDR3 DNA is TGCGCCAGCAGTGGGGCGGGTGGTTCCTACGAGCAGTACTTC.

The chain's CDR3 is CASSQDPVTGVRNEQYF. The CDR3 DNA reads as TGTGCCAGCAGCCAAGACCCGGTCACAGGGGTGCGCAATGAGCAGTACTTC. The chain carries TRBV3-1 and TRBJ2-5, with 7 bases that match TRBD1. Trimming removed 0 bases from V and 11 bases from J; junction bases left unmatched: 18. Germline loops: CDR1 LGHDT, CDR2 YNNKEL (reference sequence). The CDR3 has 17 amino acids.

The rearrangement uses TRBV6-5 and TRBJ2-1; the match to TRBD1 covers 12 bases. The CDR3 runs 17 residues. Trimming removed 6 bases from V and 6 bases from J; junction bases left unmatched: 12. Germline V lookup: CDR1 MNHEY, CDR2 SVGAGI. This chain's CDR3 is CASRLSGTGGLVNEQFF. Written as DNA, the CDR3 is TGTGCCAGCAGATTATCCGGGACAGGGGGCTTAGTCAATGAGCAGTTCTTC.

The chain links TRBV11-2 to TRBJ2-5; 11 bases fit TRBD2. The J call is in doubt because the DNA end fits TRBJ2-7 better. The CDR3 extends over 16 amino acids. From germline, CDR1 is SGHAT and CDR2 FQNNGV. The DNA for the CDR3 is TGTGCCAGCAGCTTACTAGCGGGAGGCCTCGGGGACGAGCAGTACTTC. Translating gives CASSLLAGGLGDEQYF.

The chain has TRBV11-2 and TRBJ1-2, with D possibly being TRBD1 (6 bases). The ends were cut back, 5 bases at V and 3 bases at J, with 10 bases in the middle. Germline V CDR1 and CDR2: SGHAT, FQNNGV. This CDR3 has 13 residues. CDR3 DNA: TGTGCCAGCAGCCCTGGACAGTACTATGGCTACACCTTC. This codes for CASSPGQYYGYTF.

This clonotype was seen more than once but under ten times. The chain is built from TRBV20-1 and TRBJ1-5, with a possible D match to TRBD1 (5 bases). Germline lookup yields CDR1 DFQATT and CDR2 SNEGSKA (reference sequence). The CDR3 has 16 residues. Trimming left V 1 base short and J 1 base short, with 14 bases between. This chain's CDR3 is CSARVPLGGSNQPQHF. CDR3 DNA: TGCAGTGCTAGAGTCCCCTTGGGGGGGAGCAATCAGCCCCAGCATTTT.

The chain uses TRBV7-8 and TRBJ2-1; 8 bases agree with TRBD2. The V segment lost 5 bases and the J segment 0 bases; nucleotides outside the gene matches: 12. CDR3 length equals 18 residues. From germline, CDR1 is SGHVS and CDR2 FQNEAQ. CDR3: CASSGVIAGPRSYNEQFF. CDR3 in DNA: TGTGCCAGCAGCGGGGTGATAGCGGGGCCGCGCTCCTACAATGAGCAGTTCTTC.

The V and J genes are TRBV24-1 and TRBJ2-1; a possible D gene is TRBD1 (6 bases). This CDR3 spans 15 amino acids. Germline CDR1 KGHDR, CDR2 SFDVKD. V lost 7 bases to trimming and J lost 5 bases, with 17 bases between them. CDR3 amino acids: CATSALQGTNNEQFF. CDR3 sequence (DNA): TGTGCCACCAGCGCCCTACAGGGAACTAACAATGAGCAGTTCTTC.

This rearrangement joins TRBV11-1 to TRBJ1-6; TRBD1 is a possible D gene (5 bases). The ends were cut back, 5 bases at V and 6 bases at J, with 11 bases in the middle. The CDR3 length is 14 residues. Looked up from germline, CDR1 is SGHAT and CDR2 is FQDESV (reference sequence). Here the CDR3 DNA reads TGTGCCAGCAGCCGGGACTTAAGTAATTCACCCCTCCACTTT. This encodes CASSRDLSNSPLHF. Full variable domain (remainder filled in from reference TRBV11-1 and TRBJ1-6): EAEVAQSPRYKITEKSQAVAFWCDPISGHATLYWYRQILGQGPELLVQFQDESVVDDSQLPKDRFSAERLKGVDSTLKIQPAELGDSAMYLCASSRDLSNSPLHFGNGTRLTVT.

This rearrangement joins TRBV4-2 to TRBJ2-5, with 8 bases lining up with TRBD2. Germline lookup yields CDR1 LGHNA and CDR2 YNFKEQ. V lost 1 base to trimming and J lost 2 bases; unmatched junction nucleotides: 6. The CDR3 runs 16 residues. The CDR3 nucleotides are TGTGCCAGCAGCCAAGTGGGGACTAGTGGGCAAGAGACCCAGTACTTC. Translated: CASSQVGTSGQETQYF.

This chain links TRBV11-2 with TRBJ1-2; 8 bases match TRBD1. The germline CDR1 and CDR2 sequences are SGHAT and FQNNGV. This CDR3 contains 15 residues. The V segment lost 5 bases and the J segment 3 bases; nucleotides outside the gene matches: 8. The CDR3 sequence is CASSLRTGTDYGYTF. DNA of the CDR3: TGTGCCAGCAGCCTTAGGACAGGGACCGACTATGGCTACACCTTC.

This clonotype came up a few times. The chain employs TRBV20-1 and TRBJ2-1; unclear D gene. Deletions cut 0 bases from V and 8 bases from J, with 17 bases between. The germline V gene has CDR1 DFQATT and CDR2 SNEGSKA (reference sequence). The CDR3 covers 15 residues. The CDR3 loop is CSARDRAVSSHEQFF. The DNA for the CDR3 is TGCAGTGCTAGAGATCGGGCGGTCTCCAGCCATGAGCAGTTCTTC.

The chain carries TRBV6-1 and TRBJ2-5, with D possibly matching TRBD1 (5 bases). Per germline, CDR1 MNHNS and CDR2 SASEGT. V was clipped by 6 bases and J by 0 bases, with 11 bases between them. The CDR3 contains 14 residues. The chain's CDR3 is CASRGNRYQETQYF. In nucleotides, the CDR3 is TGTGCCAGCAGGGGAAACAGGTACCAAGAGACCCAGTACTTC.

About this clonotype: At one end, the junction sequence differs from germline, possibly due to a read error. The chain has TRBV7-3 and TRBJ2-3, with 14 bases lining up with TRBD2. Germline assignment: CDR1 SGHTA and CDR2 FQGTGA. This CDR3 is 16 amino acids long. Here the CDR3 DNA reads TGTGCCAACAGCTCGGGACTAGCGGGAGCAGGGGATACGCAGTATTTT. Translation gives CANSSGLAGAGDTQYF.

This clonotype was seen at least ten times. The gene calls are TRBV9 and TRBJ2-2, with 7 bases fitting TRBD2. V gave up 2 bases and J gave up 5 bases; unmatched junction bases: 3. The CDR3 sequence is 14 residues long. Germline V gives CDR1 SGDLS, CDR2 YYNGEE. The CDR3 DNA reads as TGTGCCAGCAGCGTCCAAGCGGGAACCGGGGAGCTGTTTTTT. This gives the protein CASSVQAGTGELFF.

This clonotype has more than one count but fewer than ten. The rearrangement joins TRBV11-2 to TRBJ2-3; a weak D match, TRBD2 (5 bases). CDR1 is SGHAT and CDR2 is FQNNGV in the germline V gene. This CDR3 is built from 16 residues. V lost 5 bases, J lost 14 bases, and 29 bases lay in between. This CDR3 is CASSSGRLSSHRYAYF. The CDR3 DNA reads as TGTGCCAGCAGCAGTGGGAGACTCTCGTCGCACAGATACGCGTATTTT.

V gene TRBV2 combines with J gene TRBJ2-5; D gene unclear. CDR1 is SNHLY and CDR2 is FYNNEI in the germline V gene. This CDR3 is 13 amino acids long. The ends were cut back, 4 bases at V and 4 bases at J, with 10 bases in the middle. The CDR3 DNA reads as TGTGCCAGCAGTGGAGTTGTGGGAGAGACCCAGTACTTC. It is translated as CASSGVVGETQYF. Drawing the rest from reference TRBV2 and TRBJ2-5, the complete variable domain is EPEVTQTPSHQVTQMGQEVILRCVPISNHLYFYWYRQILGQKVEFLVSFYNNEISEKSEIFDDQFSVERPDGSNFTLKIRSTKLEDSAMYFCASSGVVGETQYFGPGTRLLVL.

The chain recombines TRBV11-2 with TRBJ2-1; 9 positions match TRBD2. After removal of 5 bases from V and 4 bases from J, the junction contained 12 bases not matched to a gene. This CDR3 has 17 amino acids. Germline V gene sequence: CDR1 SGHAT, CDR2 FQNNGV. The CDR3 nucleotides read TGTGCCAGCAGCACATACCGCGGACTAGCGACTTACAATGAGCAGTTCTTC. As protein: CASSTYRGLATYNEQFF.